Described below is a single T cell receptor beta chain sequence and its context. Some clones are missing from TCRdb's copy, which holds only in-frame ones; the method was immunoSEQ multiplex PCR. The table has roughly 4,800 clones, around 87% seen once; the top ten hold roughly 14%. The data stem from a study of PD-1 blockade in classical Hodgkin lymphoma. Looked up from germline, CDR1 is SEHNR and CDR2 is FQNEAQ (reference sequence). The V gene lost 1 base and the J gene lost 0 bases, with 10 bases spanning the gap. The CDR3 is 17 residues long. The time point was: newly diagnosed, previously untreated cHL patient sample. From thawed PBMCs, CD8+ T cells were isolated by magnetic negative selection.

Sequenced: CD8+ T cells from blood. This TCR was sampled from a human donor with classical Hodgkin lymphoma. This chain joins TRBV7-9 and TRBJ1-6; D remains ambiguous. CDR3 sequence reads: CASSLGGESSYNSPLHF. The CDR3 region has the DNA TGTGCCAGCAGCTTAGGTGGGGAGAGCTCCTATAATTCACCCCTCCACTTT.